This T cell receptor beta chain was identified in a study of OX40 agonist ivuxolimab in advanced cancers. Study context: Patients receiving dose escalation had hepatocellular carcinoma, melanoma, renal cell or head and neck cancer.

Whole-study results and caveats: Both CD4+ and CD8+ T cell populations in blood had undergone clonal expansion by week 6 at 0.1 to 3.0 mg/kg.

Germline V lookup: CDR1 LNHDA, CDR2 SQIVND (reference sequence). V was shortened by 3 bases and J by 5 bases, with 12 bases between the two germline ends. This CDR3 has 14 residues. Blood draws occurred at baseline, cycle 4 day 1, and cycle 7 day 1. The protocol was immunoSEQ multiplex PCR, while the TCRdb copy is restricted to in-frame clones and leaves out a portion. The sample has approximately 15,000 clones, approximately 80% seen once. This clone was seen just once. What it binds is not known. The clonotype was recovered from an adult with an advanced solid tumor such as melanoma, head and neck, liver or kidney cancer. The rearrangement links TRBV19 to TRBJ2-3; D unclear. Source: CD4+ or CD8+ T cells sorted from blood, taken in a trial of the OX40 agonist ivuxolimab. CDR3 coding DNA: TGTGCCAGTAGTATCCCCGGGTTGGGAGATACGCAGTATTTT. The encoded protein is CASSIPGLGDTQYF.